This T cell receptor beta chain was retrieved from a study of blood T cells in healthy people across ages. General observations from the study: Across the age range, TCR beta diversity per million T cells fell in a roughly linear way.

With regard to this clonotype: What it recognizes is unknown.

A J-beta primer mix and a sample-barcoded 5' primer were used in a second PCR of about 6 to 12 cycles. A single record per CDR3 protein comes from TCRdb applying MiXCR to the 5' RACE reads. The data hold approximately 810,000 distinct CDR3 sequences, with around 34% observed a single time. Trimming removed 6 bases at V and 4 bases at J, with 13 bases between. CDR3 length: 13 amino acids. Per the germline V gene, CDR1 is DFQATT and CDR2 is SNEGSKA (reference sequence). The rearrangement joins TRBV20-1 to TRBJ1-5, with TRBD1 as a possible D gene (5 bases). What was sequenced was blood. The TCR was taken from a man aged 18 to 29 in good health. The CDR3 DNA follows: TGCAGTGCCACTCTGGGGGTTAATCAGCCCCAGCATTTT. The encoded protein is CSATLGVNQPQHF.